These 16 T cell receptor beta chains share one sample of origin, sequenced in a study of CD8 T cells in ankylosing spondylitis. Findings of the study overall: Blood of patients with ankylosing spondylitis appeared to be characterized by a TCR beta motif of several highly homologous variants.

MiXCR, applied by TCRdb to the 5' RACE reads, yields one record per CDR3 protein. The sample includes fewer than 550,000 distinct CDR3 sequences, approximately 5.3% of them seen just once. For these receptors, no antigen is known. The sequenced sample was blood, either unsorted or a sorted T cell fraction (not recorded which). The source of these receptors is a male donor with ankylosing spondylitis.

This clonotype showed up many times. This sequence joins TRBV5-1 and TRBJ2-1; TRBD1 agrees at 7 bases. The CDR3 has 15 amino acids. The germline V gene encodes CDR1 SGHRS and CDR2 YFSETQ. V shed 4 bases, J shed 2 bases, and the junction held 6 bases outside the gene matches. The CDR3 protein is CASSPGQVTYNEQFF. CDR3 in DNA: TGCGCCAGCAGCCCTGGACAGGTAACCTACAATGAGCAGTTCTTC. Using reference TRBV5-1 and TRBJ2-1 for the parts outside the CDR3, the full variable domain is KAGVTQTPRYLIKTRGQQVTLSCSPISGHRSVSWYQQTPGQGLQFLFEYFSETQRNKGNFPGRFSGRQFSNSRSEMNVSTLELGDSALYLCASSPGQVTYNEQFFGPGTRLTVL.

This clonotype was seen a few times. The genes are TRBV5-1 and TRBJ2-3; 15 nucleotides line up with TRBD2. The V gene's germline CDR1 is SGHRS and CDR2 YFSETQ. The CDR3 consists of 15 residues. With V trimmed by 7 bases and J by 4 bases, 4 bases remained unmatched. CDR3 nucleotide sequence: TGCGCCAGCGTGGGACTAGCGGGGGGATCAGATACGCAGTATTTT. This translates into CASVGLAGGSDTQYF.

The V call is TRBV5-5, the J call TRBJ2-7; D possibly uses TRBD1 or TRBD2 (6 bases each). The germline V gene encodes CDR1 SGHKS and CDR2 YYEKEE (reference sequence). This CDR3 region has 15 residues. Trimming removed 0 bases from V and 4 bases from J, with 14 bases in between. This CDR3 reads CASSLVGGSIYEQYF. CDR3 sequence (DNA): TGTGCCAGCAGCTTGGTGGGGGGCTCGATATACGAGCAGTACTTC.

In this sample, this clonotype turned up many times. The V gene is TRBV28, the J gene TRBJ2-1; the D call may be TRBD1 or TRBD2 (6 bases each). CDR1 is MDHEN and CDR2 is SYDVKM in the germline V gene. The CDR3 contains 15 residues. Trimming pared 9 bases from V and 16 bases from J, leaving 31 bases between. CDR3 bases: TGTGCCAGTTTTGGAGGGGGGCGGGGCAGAGTCAGCATATTCTTC. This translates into CASFGGGRGRVSIFF.

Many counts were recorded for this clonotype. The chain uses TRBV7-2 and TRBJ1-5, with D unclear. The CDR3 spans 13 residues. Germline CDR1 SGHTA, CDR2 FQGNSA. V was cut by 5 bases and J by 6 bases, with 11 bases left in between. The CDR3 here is CASSQREGQPQHF. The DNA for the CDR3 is TGTGCCAGCAGCCAGAGGGAGGGTCAGCCCCAGCATTTT.

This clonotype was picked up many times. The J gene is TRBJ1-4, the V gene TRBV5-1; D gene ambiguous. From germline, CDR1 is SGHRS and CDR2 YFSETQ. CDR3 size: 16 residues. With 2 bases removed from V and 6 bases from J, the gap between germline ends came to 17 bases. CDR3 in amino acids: CASSFQGRMMYEKLFF. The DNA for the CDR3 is TGCGCCAGCAGCTTTCAAGGCCGAATGATGTATGAAAAACTGTTTTTT.

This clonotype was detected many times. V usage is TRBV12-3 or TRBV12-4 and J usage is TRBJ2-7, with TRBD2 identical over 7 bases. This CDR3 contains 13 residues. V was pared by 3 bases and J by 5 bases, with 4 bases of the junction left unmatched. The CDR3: CASSFGGYDEQYF. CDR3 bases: TGTGCCAGCAGTTTCGGGGGGTACGACGAGCAGTACTTC.

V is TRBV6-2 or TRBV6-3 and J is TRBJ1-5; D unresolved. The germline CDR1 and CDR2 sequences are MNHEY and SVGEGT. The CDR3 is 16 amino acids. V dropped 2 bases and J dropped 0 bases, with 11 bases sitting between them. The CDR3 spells CASSYNYRASNQPQHF. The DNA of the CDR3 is TGTGCCAGCAGTTACAACTACCGGGCTAGCAATCAGCCCCAGCATTTT.

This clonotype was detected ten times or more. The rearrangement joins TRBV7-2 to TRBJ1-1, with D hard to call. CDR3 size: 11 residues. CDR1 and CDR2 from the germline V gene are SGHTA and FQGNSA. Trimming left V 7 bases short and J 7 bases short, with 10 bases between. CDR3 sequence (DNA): TGTGCCAGCAAGCTACGCGGTGAAGCTTTCTTT. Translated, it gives CASKLRGEAFF.

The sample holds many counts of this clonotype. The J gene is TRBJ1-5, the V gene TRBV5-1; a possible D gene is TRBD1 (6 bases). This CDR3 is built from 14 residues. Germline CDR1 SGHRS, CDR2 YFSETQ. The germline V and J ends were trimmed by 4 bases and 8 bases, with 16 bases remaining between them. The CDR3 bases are TGCGCCAGCAGCCCACAGGGTAGATCGGAGCCCCAGCATTTT. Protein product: CASSPQGRSEPQHF.

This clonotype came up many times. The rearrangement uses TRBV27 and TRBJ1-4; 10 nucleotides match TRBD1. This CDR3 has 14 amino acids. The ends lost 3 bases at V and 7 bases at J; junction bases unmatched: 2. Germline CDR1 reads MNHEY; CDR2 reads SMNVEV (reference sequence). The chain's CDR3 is CASSFDRGREKLFF. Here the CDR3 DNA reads TGTGCCAGCAGTTTTGACAGGGGGCGTGAAAAACTGTTTTTT.

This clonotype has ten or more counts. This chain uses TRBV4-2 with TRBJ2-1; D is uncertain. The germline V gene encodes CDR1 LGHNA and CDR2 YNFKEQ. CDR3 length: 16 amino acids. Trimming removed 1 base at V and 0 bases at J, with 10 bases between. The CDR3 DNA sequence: TGTGCCAGCAGCCAAGCCCAACTCCTCTCCTACAATGAGCAGTTCTTC. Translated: CASSQAQLLSYNEQFF.

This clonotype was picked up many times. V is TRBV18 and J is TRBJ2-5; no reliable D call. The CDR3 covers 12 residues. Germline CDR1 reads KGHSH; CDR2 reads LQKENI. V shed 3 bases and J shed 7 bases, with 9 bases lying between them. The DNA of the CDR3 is TGTGCCAGCTCACCTGAAGGTTGGACCCAGTACTTC. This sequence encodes CASSPEGWTQYF.

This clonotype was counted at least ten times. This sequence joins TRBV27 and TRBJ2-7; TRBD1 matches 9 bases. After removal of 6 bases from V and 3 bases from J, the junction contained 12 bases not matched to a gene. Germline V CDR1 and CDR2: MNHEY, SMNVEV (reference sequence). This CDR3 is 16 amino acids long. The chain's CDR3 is CASRQGARSSHYEQYF. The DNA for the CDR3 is TGTGCCAGCAGACAGGGGGCCCGTTCTTCCCACTACGAGCAGTACTTC.

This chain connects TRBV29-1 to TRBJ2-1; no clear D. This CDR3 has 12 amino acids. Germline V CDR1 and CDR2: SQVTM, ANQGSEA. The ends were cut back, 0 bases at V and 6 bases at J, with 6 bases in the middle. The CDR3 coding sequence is TGCAGCGTTGAAGACAGGTCCAATGAGCAGTTCTTC. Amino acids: CSVEDRSNEQFF.

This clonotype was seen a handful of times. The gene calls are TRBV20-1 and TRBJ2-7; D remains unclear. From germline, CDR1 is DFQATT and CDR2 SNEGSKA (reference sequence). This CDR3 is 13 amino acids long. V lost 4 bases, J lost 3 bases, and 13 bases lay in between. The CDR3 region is CSAIRVTDYEQYF. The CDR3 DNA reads TGCAGTGCTATTCGGGTAACGGACTACGAGCAGTACTTC.